Listed below are T cell receptor beta chains from one sample, sequenced in a study of blood T cells in healthy people across ages. In TCRdb, the 5' RACE reads were re-called with MiXCR into one record per CDR3 protein. The table has around 650,000 distinct CDR3 sequences, approximately 40% seen once. Sequenced sample: blood. The source is a man older than 75 in good health. CDR3s include the opening cysteine and the closing phenylalanine or tryptophan. A D gene is named only where the DNA matches it firmly. Not all rows give a size; the values are once, few, many and, for expanded clones, a class.

d_call	v_call	j_call	clone_size	cdr3_aa	cdr3_nt
.	TRBV11-1	TRBJ2-4	many	CASSINRALNIQYF	TGTGCCAGCAGCATCAACAGAGCCCTTAACATTCAGTACTTC
TRBD2	TRBV30	TRBJ2-6	few	CAWSSAGAGANVLTF	TGTGCCTGGAGTTCAGCGGGAGCTGGGGCCAACGTCCTGACTTTC
.	TRBV5-1	TRBJ2-1	few	CASSLVVNEQFF	TGTGCCAGCAGTCTAGTGGTCAATGAGCAGTTCTTC
TRBD2	TRBV20-1	TRBJ2-5	.	CSASRSGGGETQYF	TGCAGTGCTAGTAGGTCGGGGGGTGGAGAGACCCAGTACTTC
TRBD1	TRBV12-3/TRBV12-4	TRBJ2-1	few	CASSLGRDRVKNEQFF	TGTGCCAGCAGCCTAGGGAGGGACAGGGTTAAGAATGAGCAGTTCTTC
TRBD2	TRBV20-1	TRBJ2-7	many	CSASSQRGNYEQYF	TGCAGTGCTAGTTCCCAGCGGGGCAACTACGAGCAGTACTTC
.	TRBV6-2/TRBV6-3	TRBJ2-1	few	CASRLVAYNEQFF	TGTGCCAGCAGACTAGTTGCCTACAATGAGCAGTTCTTC
TRBD1	TRBV10-3	TRBJ2-7	.	CAIAGQGNEQYF	TGTGCCATCGCGGGACAGGGAAACGAGCAGTACTTC
TRBD1	TRBV20-1	TRBJ1-4	few	CSAPAADRTNEKLFF	TGCAGTGCCCCGGCCGCGGACAGGACCAATGAAAAACTGTTTTTT
.	TRBV9	TRBJ2-7	few	CASSVAPGAREQYF	TGTGCCAGCAGCGTAGCTCCGGGGGCGAGGGAGCAGTACTTC
.	TRBV4-3	TRBJ2-3	few	CASSQDPMTQRGTDTQYF	TGCGCCAGCAGCCAAGATCCGATGACCCAAAGGGGCACAGATACGCAGTATTTT
.	TRBV4-2	TRBJ1-2	.	CASSQPRQDSLFYGYTF	TGTGCCAGCAGCCAACCCCGACAGGATTCTTTGTTTTATGGCTACACCTTC
TRBD2	TRBV3-1	TRBJ2-3	few	CASSLFLAGDTQYF	TGTGCCAGCAGCCTTTTTCTAGCGGGAGATACGCAGTATTTT
.	TRBV6-2/TRBV6-3	TRBJ2-1	.	CASSPQYNEQFF	TGTGCCAGCAGCCCCCAGTACAATGAGCAGTTCTTC
.	TRBV5-1	TRBJ2-5	once	CASSFGVLEETQYF	TGCGCCAGCAGCTTCGGGGTTCTCGAGGAGACCCAGTACTTC
.	TRBV12-3/TRBV12-4	TRBJ1-5	few	CASSLQGLSNQPQHF	TGTGCCAGCAGTTTACAGGGGTTGAGTAATCAGCCCCAGCATTTT
.	TRBV6-5	TRBJ2-7	few	CASSYSRTSTEDTYEQYF	TGTGCCAGCAGTTACTCGAGAACTAGCACGGAGGATACCTACGAGCAGTACTTC
TRBD1	TRBV27	TRBJ2-7	.	CASSGGQGFPSSYNEQYF	TGTGCCAGCAGTGGGGGACAGGGGTTCCCTAGCTCCTACAATGAGCAGTACTTC
.	TRBV4-3	TRBJ1-6	many	CASSQEEGSSSYNSPLHF	TGCGCCAGCAGCCAAGAGGAGGGCAGTAGCTCCTATAATTCACCCCTCCACTTT
.	TRBV20-1	TRBJ2-6	.	CSARDTGVANVLTF	TGCAGTGCTAGAGATACGGGGGTGGCCAACGTCCTGACTTTC
.	TRBV7-8	TRBJ2-1	.	CASSLAGLPEQFF	TGTGCCAGCAGCTTAGCGGGACTCCCCGAGCAGTTCTTC
TRBD1	TRBV29-1	TRBJ2-7	few	CSVGGQGMYEQYF	TGCAGCGTTGGGGGACAGGGGATGTACGAGCAGTACTTC
.	TRBV30	TRBJ1-2	.	CAWTSELRRLGYGYTF	TGTGCCTGGACATCCGAGTTGCGGAGATTGGGCTATGGCTACACCTTC
.	TRBV9	TRBJ2-5	many	CASSGRGYETQYF	TGTGCCAGCAGCGGACGTGGATATGAGACCCAGTACTTC
.	TRBV28	TRBJ1-2	.	CASSLIQVNYGYTF	TGTGCCAGCAGTTTAATACAGGTTAACTATGGCTACACCTTC
.	TRBV15	TRBJ2-1	.	CATSRGGRGAYNEQFF	TGTGCCACCAGCAGAGGGGGCAGGGGGGCTTACAATGAGCAGTTCTTC
TRBD1	TRBV7-9	TRBJ2-5	.	CASRTGQGETQYF	TGTGCCAGCAGAACTGGACAGGGAGAGACCCAGTACTTC
.	TRBV4-3	TRBJ1-5	.	CASSQDWGFGNQPQHF	TGCGCCAGCAGCCAAGATTGGGGTTTCGGCAATCAGCCCCAGCATTTT
TRBD1	TRBV11-1	TRBJ2-1	few	CASSSPHRGDNNEQFF	TGTGCCAGCAGCTCCCCTCACAGGGGGGACAACAATGAGCAGTTCTTC
.	TRBV6-2/TRBV6-3	TRBJ2-7	.	CASSYARTSSYEQYF	TGTGCCAGCAGTTACGCCAGGACGAGTTCCTACGAGCAGTACTTC
TRBD1	TRBV19	TRBJ2-7	few	CASSIGQGAIPSQYEQYF	TGTGCCAGTAGTATCGGACAGGGGGCCATACCTTCCCAATACGAGCAGTACTTC
TRBD1	TRBV7-8	TRBJ1-5	.	CASSLVVRQGRSNQPQHF	TGTGCCAGCAGCTTAGTGGTCCGACAGGGTCGGAGCAATCAGCCCCAGCATTTT
TRBD2	TRBV30	TRBJ2-5	.	CARSGTSGGEETQYF	TGTGCCCGGAGTGGGACTAGCGGAGGGGAAGAGACCCAGTACTTC
.	TRBV18	TRBJ2-7	few	CASSPSGGVREQYF	TGTGCCAGCTCACCCAGTGGTGGGGTTCGCGAGCAGTACTTC